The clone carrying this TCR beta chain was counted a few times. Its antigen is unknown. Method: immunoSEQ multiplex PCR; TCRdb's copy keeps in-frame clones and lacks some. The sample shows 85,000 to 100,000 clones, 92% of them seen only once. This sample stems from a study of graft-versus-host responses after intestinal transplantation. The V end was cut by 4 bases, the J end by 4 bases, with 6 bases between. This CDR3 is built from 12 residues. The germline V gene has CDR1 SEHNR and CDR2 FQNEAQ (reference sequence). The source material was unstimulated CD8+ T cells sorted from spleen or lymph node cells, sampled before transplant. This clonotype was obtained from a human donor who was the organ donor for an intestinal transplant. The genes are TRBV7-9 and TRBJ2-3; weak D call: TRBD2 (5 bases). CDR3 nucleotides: TGTGCCAGCAGCTACGGGGCAGATACGCAGTATTTT. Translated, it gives CASSYGADTQYF.